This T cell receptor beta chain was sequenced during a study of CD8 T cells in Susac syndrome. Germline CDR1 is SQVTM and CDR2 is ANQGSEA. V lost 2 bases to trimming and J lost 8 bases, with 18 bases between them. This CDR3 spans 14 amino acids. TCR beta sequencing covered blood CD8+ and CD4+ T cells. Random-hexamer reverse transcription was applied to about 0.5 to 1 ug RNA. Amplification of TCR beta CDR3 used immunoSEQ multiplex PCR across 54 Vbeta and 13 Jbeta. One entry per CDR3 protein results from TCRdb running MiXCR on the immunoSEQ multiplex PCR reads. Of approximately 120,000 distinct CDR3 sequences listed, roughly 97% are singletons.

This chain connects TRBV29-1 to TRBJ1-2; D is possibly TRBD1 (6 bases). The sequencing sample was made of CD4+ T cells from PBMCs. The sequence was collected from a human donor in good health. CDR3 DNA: TGCAGCGTTGAAATTATGAGGGGGAAGGGCGGCTACACCTTC. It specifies CSVEIMRGKGGYTF.